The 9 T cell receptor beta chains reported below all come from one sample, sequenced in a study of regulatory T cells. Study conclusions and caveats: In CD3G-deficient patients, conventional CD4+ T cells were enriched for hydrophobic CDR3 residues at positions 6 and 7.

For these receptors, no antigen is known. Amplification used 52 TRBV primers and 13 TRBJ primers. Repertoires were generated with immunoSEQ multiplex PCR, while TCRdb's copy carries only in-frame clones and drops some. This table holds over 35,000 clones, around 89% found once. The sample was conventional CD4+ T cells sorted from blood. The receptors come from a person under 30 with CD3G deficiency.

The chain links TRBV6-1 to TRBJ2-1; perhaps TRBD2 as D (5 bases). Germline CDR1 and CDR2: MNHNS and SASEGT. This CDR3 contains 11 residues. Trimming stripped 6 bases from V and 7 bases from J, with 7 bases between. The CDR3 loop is CASRLGNEQFF. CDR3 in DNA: TGTGCCAGCAGACTAGGGAATGAGCAGTTCTTC.

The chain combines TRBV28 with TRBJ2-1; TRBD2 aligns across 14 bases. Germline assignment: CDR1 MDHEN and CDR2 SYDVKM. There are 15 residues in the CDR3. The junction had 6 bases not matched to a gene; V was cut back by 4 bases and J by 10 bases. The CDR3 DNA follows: TGTGCCAGCAGTTCCGGGACTAGCGGGGGTACGGAGCAGTTCTTC. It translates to CASSSGTSGGTEQFF.

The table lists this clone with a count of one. The CDR3 DNA reads TGTGCCAGCAGCTCTTTCGACAGGGCTGACGAGCAGTACTTC. Translated: CASSSFDRADEQYF. The rearrangement joins TRBV7-9 to TRBJ2-7, with 7 nucleotides matching TRBD1. The CDR3 extends over 14 amino acids. CDR1 and CDR2 from the germline V gene are SEHNR and FQNEAQ (reference sequence). Trimming cost V 4 bases and J 5 bases; bases outside gene matches: 8. The complete variable domain, with remaining parts taken from reference TRBV7-9 and TRBJ2-7, reads DTGVSQNPRHKITKRGQNVTFRCDPISEHNRLYWYRQTLGQGPEFLTYFQNEAQLEKSRLLSDRFSAERPKGSFSTLEIQRTEQGDSAMYLCASSSFDRADEQYFGPGTRLTVT.

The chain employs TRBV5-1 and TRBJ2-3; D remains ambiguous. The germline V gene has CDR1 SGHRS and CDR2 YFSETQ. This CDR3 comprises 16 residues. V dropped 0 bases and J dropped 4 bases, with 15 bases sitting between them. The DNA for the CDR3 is TGCGCCAGCAGCTTGGGGGGAACTACCGGGCCAGATACGCAGTATTTT. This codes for CASSLGGTTGPDTQYF. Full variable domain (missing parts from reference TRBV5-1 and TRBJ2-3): KAGVTQTPRYLIKTRGQQVTLSCSPISGHRSVSWYQQTPGQGLQFLFEYFSETQRNKGNFPGRFSGRQFSNSRSEMNVSTLELGDSALYLCASSLGGTTGPDTQYFGPGTRLTVL.

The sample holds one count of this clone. The CDR3 loop is CASSFVQINEKLFF. The DNA of the CDR3 is TGTGCCAGCAGCTTCGTTCAGATTAATGAAAAACTGTTTTTT. The chain joins TRBV5-4 to TRBJ1-4, with D unresolved. CDR1 is SGHNT and CDR2 is YYREEE in the germline V gene (reference sequence). The V and J ends lost 2 bases and 4 bases respectively, with 9 bases between them. The CDR3 covers 14 residues.

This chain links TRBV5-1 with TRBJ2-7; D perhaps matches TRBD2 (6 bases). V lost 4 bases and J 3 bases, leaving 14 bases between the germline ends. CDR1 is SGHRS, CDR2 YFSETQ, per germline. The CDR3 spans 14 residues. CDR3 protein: CASSPGGTVYEQYF. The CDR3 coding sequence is TGCGCCAGCAGCCCCGGCGGGACGGTCTACGAGCAGTACTTC.

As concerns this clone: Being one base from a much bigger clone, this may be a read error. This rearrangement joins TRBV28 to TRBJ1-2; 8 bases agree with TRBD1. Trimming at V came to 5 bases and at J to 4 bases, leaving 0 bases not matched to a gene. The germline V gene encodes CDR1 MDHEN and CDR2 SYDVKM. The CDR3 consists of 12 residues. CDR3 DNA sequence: TGTGCCAGCAGTACAGGGGGCTATGGCTACACCTTC. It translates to CASSTGGYGYTF.

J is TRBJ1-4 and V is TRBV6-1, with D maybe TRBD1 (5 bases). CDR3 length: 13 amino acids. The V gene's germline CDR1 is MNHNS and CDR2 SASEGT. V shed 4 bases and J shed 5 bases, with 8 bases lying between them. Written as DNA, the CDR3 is TGTGCCAGCAGTGTCCGGGGCAATGAAAAACTGTTTTTT. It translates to CASSVRGNEKLFF.

The CDR3 nucleotides are TGTGCCAGCTCACGGCGAGGGCGCGACGATGAGCAGTTCTTC. Its protein is CASSRRGRDDEQFF. The chain carries TRBV18 and TRBJ2-1, with D perhaps matching TRBD2 (5 bases). Germline assignment: CDR1 KGHSH and CDR2 LQKENI. Deletions cut 4 bases from V and 8 bases from J, with 15 bases between. The CDR3 consists of 14 residues.